This T cell receptor (beta chain) derives from a study of shared clonotypes between healthy human individuals (dated by TCRdb to 2020 to 2022). About the investigation overall: The cohort comprised a couple of women and a few men aged 18 to 49 years. For each donor, CD4 naive and CD4 memory were each given three plates, CD8 naive was given two plates, and CD8 memory was given one plate. The study deeply sequenced blood TCR repertoires of five healthy adults to estimate repertoire size and the extent of clonotype sharing between individuals. Different laboratories and diverse techniques were used to prepare libraries and sequence TCR repertoires, to increase sequencing depth and limit assay-specific biases. Leukapheresis yielded between about 0.8 and 9.5 billion PBMCs per donor.

On the study overall, not on this receptor specifically: Rarefaction of sorted-subset datasets indicated incomplete sequencing despite the large sequencing depth. Clonotypes shared by all four sorted-subset donors showed higher generation probabilities than non-shared clonotypes. Naive subsets generally had larger estimated clonotype richness than memory subsets. Sharing across several donors was observed for approximately 5% of naive CD4, less than 4% of naive CD8, about 2.5% of memory CD4, and around 0.42% of memory CD8 clonotypes. Sampling was limited to blood, and TCR repertoires in tissue likely differ from TCR repertoires in blood. Because the study included a small number of donors, the genetic and exposure-history diversity represented was limited. Pairwise subsampling indicated that sequencing depth was expected to affect the degree of clonotype sharing among donors.

TCR CDR3 regions were amplified from genomic DNA by multiplex PCR using the deep immunoSEQ assay. For each cell subset, the extracted genomic DNA was distributed evenly across all wells of several immunoSEQ 96-well plates, and each plate served as one replicate. For sorted subsets, approximately 0.2 ug of genomic DNA, equivalent to around 31,000 T cell genomes, went into each replicate PCR. The purified libraries were quantified using a Qubit 3.0 fluorometer, sized with a Bioanalyzer 2100, and then quantified again using the KAPA Library Quantification kit. Every immunoSEQ 96-well plate was sequenced on a separate single-read 150-cycle Illumina NextSeq 550 flow cell. Per the source publication's procedure: Because only junctional sequences without quality scores were contained in the immunoSEQ output, filtering matching that applied to full-length reads could not be performed. Sequences were annotated with PyIR, a Python wrapper for IgBLAST v1.9, and V/J genes and CDR3 were assigned using IMGT germline references. Reads with weak V/J assignments (E-value above 1e-6), missing CDR3, stop codons, out-of-frame junctions, or ambiguous translated residues were removed. A V3J clonotype was defined by an identical inferred V gene, J gene, and CDR3 amino acid sequence. To compute the percentage overlap between repertoires, the number of shared unique clonotypes was divided by the size of the smaller repertoire. Repertoire richness was assessed with RTK rarefaction, the Chao1 estimator, and Recon v2.1 estimates of unobserved clonotypes. Generation probabilities were computed with OLGA for all TCRbeta clonotypes obtained by the gDNA method from four donors. This is the immuneACCESS table as TCRdb keeps it, with only in-frame sequences that have V and J called. A part of the clones is gone; compared with another copy, unresolved V genes explain less than half, and the rest is unexplained. That table is the source of V, J and clone size, and D and trimming were worked out from the DNA. This sample holds millions of clones; approximately 93% were observed only once. The ten largest clones add up to 0.3% to 0.4% of the sample.

The donors were healthy, HIV-negative adults who had no recently reported acute infections or vaccinations. Every donor was a Caucasian adult residing in Nashville, Tennessee, USA. Magnetic negative selection was used to enrich CD4+ T cells, after which naive cells were positively selected on CD45RA and the negative fraction became the memory subset. After blood collection by leukapheresis, PBMCs were isolated using Ficoll-Histopaque density gradient centrifugation and then cryopreserved in the vapor phase of liquid nitrogen. Analytical flow cytometry was used to check the purity and quantity of every magnetically sorted T cell population. Genomic DNA was isolated from each sorted fraction and quantified by UV absorbance on a Nanodrop 2000c. The CDR3 goes from the cysteine to the phenylalanine over 14 residues. Just CDR3 DNA is preserved here, 42 bases in frame from base 1. Based on the germline V gene (reference sequence), the CDR1 and CDR2 sequences are GTSNPN and SVGIG.

On this clone: Its binding antigen is unknown. No much larger clone is present one base from it, and per-base qualities are unavailable.

The sequence is built from TRBV30 and TRBJ2-7; TRBD2 could be the D gene, as 7 bases match. The sequencing sample was made of naive CD4+ T cells from PBMCs. This sample's cell subset or site label indicates: CD45RA+ positively selected. The receptor's source is a man younger than 35 in good health. Some clones in this sample may be carry-over from other donors' samples. The nucleotide sequence is given as TGTGCTCTAATCTTGTACGGGGGGCCGGGCGAGCAGTACTTC. This sequence encodes CALILYGGPGEQYF. Reference TRBV30 and TRBJ2-7 proteins supply the regions before and after the CDR3; the full variable domain is: SQTIHQWPATLVQPVGSPLSLECTVEGTSNPNLYWYRQAAGRGLQLLFYSVGIGQISSEVPQNLSASRPQDRQFILSSKKLLLSDSGFYLCALILYGGPGEQYFGPGTRLTVT.